Each of the 32 T cell receptor beta chains below was sequenced from the same sample in a study of shared clonotypes between healthy human individuals. TCRdb's table, derived via immunoSEQ multiplex PCR, lists solely in-frame clones and lacks some. This sample has about 600,000 clones, with roughly 72% found just once. Material for sequencing was PBMCs. These receptors all come from a woman aged 40 to 50 in good health. Some clones in this sample may be carry-over from other donors' samples.

This clone was recorded many times. Other DNA sequences of this sample code for an identical CDR3. This chain links TRBV30 with TRBJ1-5; D is unresolved. Germline V gene lookup returns CDR1 GTSNPN and CDR2 SVGIG (reference sequence). The CDR3 spans 13 residues. V was trimmed by 1 base and J by 9 bases, leaving 13 bases between them. For the CDR3, the DNA is TGTGCCTGGAGTGGTAGCAGTTTAGCGCCCCAGCATTTT. Translated, it gives CAWSGSSLAPQHF.

V and J are TRBV5-1 and TRBJ1-1, with D possibly being TRBD1 (5 bases). The CDR3 contains 13 residues. V was trimmed by 5 bases and J by 11 bases, leaving 19 bases between them. CDR1 is SGHRS, CDR2 YFSETQ, per germline. CDR3 bases: TGCGCCAGCAGTCTTGGGGGGGACGCCCGCGCTTTCTTT. Its translation is CASSLGGDARAFF.

The V and J genes are TRBV5-1 and TRBJ2-7; TRBD1 or TRBD2 may be the D gene (5 bases each). The length of the CDR3 is 12 residues. Per germline, CDR1 SGHRS and CDR2 YFSETQ. V was shortened by 2 bases and J by 6 bases, with 9 bases between the two germline ends. In nucleotides, the CDR3 is TGCGCCAGCAGCTTTGACGGGGCCGAGCAGTACTTC. Its translation is CASSFDGAEQYF.

A note on this clone: A far larger clone differs by one base, so this is likely a read error. The conserved final phenylalanine or tryptophan is absent from the CDR3, which likely points to a read error. V is TRBV4-3 and J is TRBJ2-6, with no clear D. V dropped 0 bases and J dropped 0 bases, with 6 bases sitting between them. CDR1 LGHNA and CDR2 YSLEER come from the germline V gene. The CDR3 runs to 16 residues. The chain's CDR3 is CASSQEMSSGANVLTS. CDR3 in DNA: TGCGCCAGCAGCCAAGAAATGAGCTCTGGGGCCAACGTCCTGACTTCC.

This rearrangement joins TRBV4-1 to TRBJ2-7, with D perhaps TRBD1 or TRBD2 (6 bases each). CDR3 length: 14 residues. Germline loops: CDR1 MGHRA, CDR2 YSYEKL. V lost 1 base and J 6 bases, leaving 13 bases between the germline ends. The DNA of the CDR3 is TGCGCCAGCAGCCAAGGACACGGGGGCGGCGAGCAGTACTTC. Its translation is CASSQGHGGGEQYF.

This chain connects TRBV4-3 to TRBJ2-2; D may be TRBD2 (5 bases). The CDR3 has 16 residues. CDR1 is LGHNA, CDR2 YSLEER, per germline. V was cut by 4 bases and J by 6 bases, with 18 bases left in between. The CDR3 nucleotides read TGCGCCAGCAGCCTTGTGGGGAGCGCGGTCGCCGGGGAGCTGTTTTTT. Translation gives CASSLVGSAVAGELFF.

The V and J genes are TRBV15 and TRBJ1-2, with D perhaps TRBD1 (6 bases). Germline values: CDR1 LNHNV, CDR2 YYDKDF (reference sequence). Trimming took off 0 bases at V and 4 bases at J, with 12 bases between the two ends. This CDR3 has 15 amino acids. The chain's CDR3 is CATSRDGDTSYGYTF. DNA of the CDR3: TGTGCCACCAGCAGAGATGGGGACACCTCCTATGGCTACACCTTC.

The chain couples TRBV30 to TRBJ1-4; unclear D gene. Germline lookup yields CDR1 GTSNPN and CDR2 SVGIG (reference sequence). This CDR3 comprises 16 residues. Between the trimmed V and J ends, which lost 1 base and 0 bases, there was a span of 12 bases. CDR3 sequence: CAWSGVGGATNEKLFF. The CDR3 coding sequence is TGTGCCTGGAGTGGGGTAGGCGGCGCAACTAATGAAAAACTGTTTTTT.

This chain connects TRBV5-1 to TRBJ2-2; TRBD2 matches at 13 bases. This CDR3 is built from 18 residues. J gave up 4 bases and V 4 bases, and 10 bases lay outside the gene matches. Looked up from germline, CDR1 is SGHRS and CDR2 is YFSETQ. CDR3 protein: CASSQKGLAGPGTGELFF. CDR3 DNA sequence: TGCGCCAGCAGCCAGAAGGGACTAGCGGGACCCGGCACCGGGGAGCTGTTTTTT.

The genes are TRBV5-1 and TRBJ2-2, with 8 bases lining up with TRBD2. V trimming: 6 bases; J trimming: 7 bases; junction bases outside the gene matches: 8. This CDR3 is 14 amino acids long. Looked up from germline, CDR1 is SGHRS and CDR2 is YFSETQ. The CDR3 loop is CASTDSGSNGELFF. In DNA, the CDR3 is TGCGCCAGCACCGACAGCGGGAGTAACGGGGAGCTGTTTTTT.

The rearrangement links TRBV25-1 to TRBJ2-3; D remains unclear. CDR3 length: 14 residues. Deletions cut 1 base from V and 2 bases from J, with 7 bases between. CDR1 and CDR2 (germline): MGHDK, SYGVNS. CDR3 loop: CASSEFDTTDTQYF. CDR3 nucleotides: TGTGCCAGCAGTGAATTCGATACCACAGATACGCAGTATTTT.

This rearrangement joins TRBV6-4 to TRBJ2-1, with unresolved D. The length of the CDR3 is 14 residues. From germline, CDR1 is MRHNA and CDR2 SNTAGT. Trimming took 4 bases from V and 8 from J, leaving 15 bases between them. The CDR3 reads CASSGFPTDDEQFF. CDR3 bases: TGTGCCAGCAGTGGGTTCCCGACGGACGATGAGCAGTTCTTC.

This clone was detected a few times. The genes are TRBV28 and TRBJ2-7; possibly TRBD1 for D (5 bases). V shed 3 bases and J shed 2 bases, with 17 bases lying between them. Germline values: CDR1 MDHEN, CDR2 SYDVKM. The CDR3 is 16 residues long. CDR3 sequence (DNA): TGTGCCAGCAGTTTCCGGCTCGACAGCCTAACCTACGAGCAGTACTTC. It yields the protein CASSFRLDSLTYEQYF.

The count of this clone is one. The chain employs TRBV7-2 and TRBJ2-1, with 8 bases identical to TRBD2. The trim removed 1 base at V and 4 bases at J, leaving 6 bases unmatched. Germline V lookup: CDR1 SGHTA, CDR2 FQGNSA. The length of the CDR3 is 16 residues. CDR3 sequence: CASSLVGSGEYNEQFF. The CDR3 DNA reads TGTGCCAGCAGCTTAGTTGGTAGCGGGGAATACAATGAGCAGTTCTTC.

On this clone: This likely stems from a read error, as it lies one base from a far larger clone. This sequence joins TRBV28 and TRBJ1-5; TRBD1 aligns across 11 bases. Germline CDR1 and CDR2: MDHEN and SYDVKM. CDR3 length: 15 residues. CDR3 loop: CVSSSRTGGIQPQHF. CDR3 DNA sequence: TGTGTCAGCAGTTCTCGGACAGGGGGCATTCAGCCCCAGCATTTT. Looking up the rest from reference TRBV28 and TRBJ1-5 gives the full variable domain: DVKVTQSSRYLVKRTGEKVFLECVQDMDHENMFWYRQDPGLGLRLIYFSYDVKMKEKGDIPEGYSVSREKKERFSLILESASTNQTSMYLCVSSSRTGGIQPQHFGDGTRLSIL.

This clone was recorded a few times. This chain connects TRBV14 to TRBJ1-1; D ambiguous. V was trimmed by 4 bases and J by 10 bases, leaving 22 bases between them. Germline CDR1 reads SGHDN; CDR2 reads FVKESK. CDR3 length: 15 amino acids. The CDR3 loop reads CASSRFSHKVEGAFF. The CDR3 nucleotides are TGTGCCAGCAGCCGGTTCTCCCACAAGGTAGAGGGAGCTTTCTTT. The variable domain in full, with the rest retrieved from reference TRBV14 and TRBJ1-1, is EAGVTQFPSHSVIEKGQTVTLRCDPISGHDNLYWYRRVMGKEIKFLLHFVKESKQDESGMPNNRFLAERTGGTYSTLKVQPAELEDSGVYFCASSRFSHKVEGAFFGQGTRLTVV.

The J gene is TRBJ2-7, the V gene TRBV7-2, with D possibly being TRBD2 (5 bases). Deletions cut 1 base from V and 6 bases from J, with 13 bases between. This CDR3 contains 14 residues. Germline values: CDR1 SGHTA, CDR2 FQGNSA. The CDR3 region has the DNA TGTGCCAGCAGCTTAGATGCTAGCTCCGGCGAGCAGTACTTC. Translation: CASSLDASSGEQYF. The full variable domain, rest sourced from reference TRBV7-2 and TRBJ2-7, is GAGVSQSPSNKVTEKGKDVELRCDPISGHTALYWYRQSLGQGLEFLIYFQGNSAPDKSGLPSDRFSAERTGGSVSTLTIQRTQQEDSAVYLCASSLDASSGEQYFGPGTRLTVT.

The chain has TRBV9 and TRBJ1-5, with 8 bases aligning to TRBD1. Germline lookup yields CDR1 SGDLS and CDR2 YYNGEE. The J segment lost 0 bases and the V segment lost 4 bases, leaving 3 bases of the junction unmatched. The CDR3 covers 15 residues. The DNA for the CDR3 is TGTGCCAGCAGCAAGACAGGGGATAGCAATCAGCCCCAGCATTTT. It translates to CASSKTGDSNQPQHF.

The genes are TRBV7-3 and TRBJ1-1, with D possibly TRBD1 on 6 matching bases. The CDR3 has 14 amino acids. Germline CDR1 SGHTA, CDR2 FQGTGA. V was clipped by 3 bases and J by 1 base, with 9 bases between them. CDR3 region: CASSLGAENTEAFF. CDR3 nucleotides: TGTGCCAGCAGCTTGGGGGCGGAGAACACTGAAGCTTTCTTT. The whole variable domain, remainder taken from reference TRBV7-3 and TRBJ1-1, is GAGVSQTPSNKVTEKGKYVELRCDPISGHTALYWYRQSLGQGPEFLIYFQGTGAADDSGLPNDRFFAVRPEGSVSTLKIQRTERGDSAVYLCASSLGAENTEAFFGQGTRLTVV.

The chain has TRBV11-2 and TRBJ2-2; D possibly corresponds to TRBD2 (6 bases). CDR1 and CDR2 (germline): SGHAT, FQNNGV. This CDR3 has 15 amino acids. V lost 2 bases to trimming and J lost 6 bases, with 13 bases between them. The CDR3 here is CASSLTGSGAGELFF. The CDR3 nucleotides are TGTGCCAGCAGCTTAACCGGGAGTGGTGCCGGGGAGCTGTTTTTT.

The rearrangement uses TRBV7-3 and TRBJ2-7, with 15 bases lining up with TRBD2. The CDR3 runs 18 residues. The junction had 12 bases not matched to a gene; V was cut back by 2 bases and J by 7 bases. Germline values: CDR1 SGHTA, CDR2 FQGTGA. CDR3 bases: TGTGCCAGCAGCTTAGGAGGAGGACTAGCGGGAGGGACAGAGGAGCAGTACTTC. As protein: CASSLGGGLAGGTEEQYF.

This clone was counted between two and nine times. This chain joins TRBV30 and TRBJ2-5, with D possibly TRBD1 on 5 matching bases. The CDR3 runs to 12 residues. V lost 4 bases to trimming and J lost 6 bases, with 12 bases between them. Per the germline V gene, CDR1 is GTSNPN and CDR2 is SVGIG (reference sequence). The CDR3 spells CAWTNQGKTQYF. DNA for the CDR3: TGTGCCTGGACCAACCAGGGAAAGACCCAGTACTTC.

The count of this clone is one. This chain connects TRBV6-1 to TRBJ2-4; no clear D gene. The CDR3 loop spans 14 amino acids. Germline CDR1 and CDR2: MNHNS and SASEGT. V lost 4 bases, J lost 6 bases, and 13 bases lay in between. The CDR3 spells CASSADGWSNIQYF. The CDR3 DNA sequence: TGTGCCAGCAGTGCGGACGGGTGGTCAAACATTCAGTACTTC.

The V and J genes are TRBV4-3 and TRBJ2-1; unclear D gene. Looked up from germline, CDR1 is LGHNA and CDR2 is YSLEER. The ends were cut back, 0 bases at V and 8 bases at J, with 11 bases in the middle. The CDR3 is made up of 14 amino acids. The CDR3 loop reads CASSQELEIDEQFF. CDR3 bases: TGCGCCAGCAGCCAAGAGCTTGAAATCGATGAGCAGTTCTTC.

This chain connects TRBV5-1 to TRBJ2-7; 7 bases line up with TRBD2. V shed 0 bases, J shed 3 bases, and the junction held 3 bases outside the gene matches. The germline V gene has CDR1 SGHRS and CDR2 YFSETQ. The CDR3 loop spans 14 amino acids. DNA for the CDR3: TGCGCCAGCAGCTTGGGTGCTAGCGGCTACGAGCAGTACTTC. Translation gives CASSLGASGYEQYF.

This clone occurred many times. The V call is TRBV11-2, the J call TRBJ1-6, with 10 bases aligning to TRBD1. V lost 4 bases, J lost 10 bases, and 10 bases stayed unmatched. The germline V gene encodes CDR1 SGHAT and CDR2 FQNNGV. The length of the CDR3 is 16 residues. This CDR3 is CASSWAGGQGNSPLHF. The CDR3 region has the DNA TGTGCCAGCAGCTGGGCGGGGGGACAGGGGAACTCACCCCTCCACTTT.

The sample holds a few counts of this clone. The genes are TRBV5-1 and TRBJ2-2; maybe TRBD2 (6 bases). Germline loops: CDR1 SGHRS, CDR2 YFSETQ. The CDR3 is 15 residues long. The V and J ends lost 0 bases and 3 bases respectively, with 9 bases between them. The CDR3 DNA reads as TGCGCCAGCAGCTTGGCGGCTAGCGACACCGGGGAGCTGTTTTTT. Residues: CASSLAASDTGELFF.

The gene calls are TRBV10-3 and TRBJ2-3, with 10 nucleotides matching TRBD1. CDR3 length equals 16 residues. The trim removed 4 bases at V and 1 base at J, leaving 5 bases unmatched. From germline, CDR1 is ENHRY and CDR2 SYGVKD. The CDR3 loop reads CAISAGTGARTDTQYF. CDR3 sequence (DNA): TGTGCCATCAGTGCGGGGACAGGGGCCCGCACAGATACGCAGTATTTT.

This clone has just a few counts. This chain uses TRBV27 with TRBJ1-1; TRBD1 is a possible D gene (6 bases). This CDR3 spans 13 amino acids. The germline V gene encodes CDR1 MNHEY and CDR2 SMNVEV (reference sequence). V lost 2 bases, J lost 4 bases, and 8 bases lay in between. The CDR3 region has the DNA TGTGCCAGCAGTTTAAAAGGGGGCACTGAAGCTTTCTTT. Translation: CASSLKGGTEAFF.

This chain links TRBV28 with TRBJ2-4, with D possibly TRBD2 on 7 matching bases. There are 20 residues in the CDR3. Germline V gene data show CDR1 as MDHEN and CDR2 as SYDVKM. V lost 6 bases to trimming and J lost 3 bases, with 30 bases between them. The CDR3 here is CASSPTLSDGGGLGKNIQYF. The CDR3 DNA follows: TGTGCCAGCAGCCCTACCCTATCAGACGGCGGGGGCTTAGGCAAAAACATTCAGTACTTC.

The chain combines TRBV7-2 with TRBJ2-7; D remains unclear. Germline V gives CDR1 SGHTA, CDR2 FQGNSA. The CDR3 runs to 14 residues. Trimming removed 1 base from V and 3 bases from J, with 10 bases in between. The CDR3 here is CASSLVGSVYEQYF. CDR3 coding DNA: TGTGCCAGCAGCTTAGTGGGGTCAGTCTACGAGCAGTACTTC. Supplemented by reference TRBV7-2 and TRBJ2-7, the full variable domain reads GAGVSQSPSNKVTEKGKDVELRCDPISGHTALYWYRQSLGQGLEFLIYFQGNSAPDKSGLPSDRFSAERTGGSVSTLTIQRTQQEDSAVYLCASSLVGSVYEQYFGPGTRLTVT.

This chain connects TRBV11-2 to TRBJ1-5, with 10 bases aligning to TRBD1. V was clipped by 3 bases and J by 4 bases; unmatched bases: 0. In germline, CDR1 is SGHAT, CDR2 FQNNGV. CDR3 length equals 14 residues. The CDR3 spells CASSLDRGNQPQHF. The CDR3 DNA follows: TGTGCCAGCAGCTTGGACAGGGGGAATCAGCCCCAGCATTTT.